The 20 T cell receptor beta chains below were found in one sample sequenced in a study of graft-versus-host responses after intestinal transplantation. No antigens are known for them. Method: immunoSEQ multiplex PCR; TCRdb's copy keeps in-frame clones and lacks some. Of about 130,000 clones in the sample, over 90% were seen once. The material sequenced was unstimulated CD4+ T cells sorted from spleen or lymph node cells, taken before intestinal transplant. The receptors were sampled from a human donor who received an intestinal transplant.

The chain is built from TRBV15 and TRBJ1-5, with D maybe TRBD1 (5 bases). Germline V CDR1 and CDR2: LNHNV, YYDKDF (reference sequence). The CDR3 extends over 19 amino acids. V was cut by 0 bases and J by 0 bases, with 18 bases left in between. This chain's CDR3 is CATSRDAGLPFYSNQPQHF. CDR3 coding DNA: TGTGCCACCAGCAGAGATGCGGGGCTACCGTTTTATAGCAATCAGCCCCAGCATTTT.

The chain employs TRBV2 and TRBJ1-6; D remains unclear. Trimming took 7 bases from V and 7 from J, leaving 8 bases between them. This CDR3 has 12 residues. Per the germline V gene, CDR1 is SNHLY and CDR2 is FYNNEI. The CDR3 here is CASNGINSPLHF. CDR3 sequence (DNA): TGTGCCAGCAATGGGATAAATTCACCCCTCCACTTT.

This chain joins TRBV27 and TRBJ2-7; D could derive from TRBD1 or TRBD2 (5 bases each). CDR1 and CDR2 from the germline V gene are MNHEY and SMNVEV (reference sequence). Trimming removed 5 bases from V and 3 bases from J, with 20 bases in between. This CDR3 comprises 16 residues. CDR3 sequence (DNA): TGTGCCAGCAGTCCCCTACGCAAGAGGGGTGACTACGAGCAGTACTTC. Its translation is CASSPLRKRGDYEQYF.

CDR3 region: CASSPANNEQFF. The CDR3 DNA follows: TGTGCCAGCAGCCCTGCGAATAATGAGCAGTTCTTC. This chain uses TRBV7-2 with TRBJ2-1; D not certain. The CDR3 covers 12 residues. The germline V and J ends were trimmed by 5 bases and 7 bases, with 9 bases remaining between them. Germline V gene sequence: CDR1 SGHTA, CDR2 FQGNSA.

The V gene is TRBV7-2, the J gene TRBJ1-5, with 8 bases fitting TRBD1. Germline V gene data show CDR1 as SGHTA and CDR2 as FQGNSA. The V segment lost 3 bases and the J segment 6 bases; nucleotides outside the gene matches: 10. The CDR3 sequence is 16 residues long. The DNA for the CDR3 is TGTGCCAGCAGCTTGGGGACAGGCCTGAGGAGTCAGCCCCAGCATTTT. Translated, it gives CASSLGTGLRSQPQHF.

The chain joins TRBV28 to TRBJ2-5; 9 bases align to TRBD1. The V and J ends lost 6 bases and 7 bases, in that order; junction bases with no gene match: 6. The CDR3 is 13 amino acids. Germline assignment: CDR1 MDHEN and CDR2 SYDVKM. The CDR3, as DNA: TGTGCCAGCAGCGGACAGGGGTTGGGGACCCAGTACTTC. Translation: CASSGQGLGTQYF.

The chain carries TRBV11-1 and TRBJ2-1, with 7 nucleotides matching TRBD2. The germline V gene has CDR1 SGHAT and CDR2 FQDESV (reference sequence). The length of the CDR3 is 14 residues. J lost 4 bases, V lost 6 bases, and 6 bases had no gene match. CDR3 bases: TGTGCCAGCAGTTGGGCTAGCGGTTACAATGAGCAGTTCTTC. It specifies CASSWASGYNEQFF.

V usage is TRBV6-5 and J usage is TRBJ1-1; 8 bases align to TRBD1. In germline, CDR1 is MNHEY, CDR2 SVGAGI. V gave up 7 bases and J gave up 5 bases; unmatched junction bases: 9. The CDR3 is 14 amino acids. The CDR3 here is CASTWDRRGTEAFF. The CDR3 DNA follows: TGTGCCAGCACCTGGGACAGGAGGGGTACTGAAGCTTTCTTT.

This clone is a singleton in its sample. The chain joins TRBV5-6 to TRBJ1-2; D uncertain. The germline CDR1 and CDR2 sequences are SGHDT and YYEEEE. Trimming took off 4 bases at V and 5 bases at J, with 12 bases between the two ends. The CDR3 sequence is 13 residues long. CDR3 amino acids: CASSIREGYGYTF. The CDR3, as DNA: TGTGCCAGCAGCATAAGAGAGGGATATGGCTACACCTTC.

V gene TRBV7-3 combines with J gene TRBJ1-1; D possibly corresponds to TRBD1 (5 bases). V lost 2 bases to trimming and J lost 2 bases, with 6 bases between them. Per germline, CDR1 SGHTA and CDR2 FQGTGA. CDR3 length equals 13 residues. CDR3 protein: CASSLGANTEAFF. The CDR3 region has the DNA TGTGCCAGCAGCTTAGGGGCCAACACTGAAGCTTTCTTT.

The CDR3 spells CASGRETQYF. The CDR3 DNA is TGTGCCAGCGGCCGAGAGACCCAGTACTTC. This rearrangement joins TRBV2 to TRBJ2-5; D gene uncertain. The CDR3 sequence is 10 residues long. Trimming left V 8 bases short and J 4 bases short, with 5 bases between. Germline V lookup: CDR1 SNHLY, CDR2 FYNNEI.

V gene TRBV28 combines with J gene TRBJ1-4; D is possibly TRBD1 (6 bases). V shed 5 bases and J shed 0 bases, with 13 bases lying between them. The germline gives CDR1 MDHEN, CDR2 SYDVKM. This CDR3 has 16 residues. The CDR3 loop reads CASSVQGLTTNEKLFF. The DNA of the CDR3 is TGTGCCAGCAGTGTACAGGGCCTCACAACTAATGAAAAACTGTTTTTT. Based on the CDR3 plus reference TRBV28 and TRBJ1-4, the full variable domain is DVKVTQSSRYLVKRTGEKVFLECVQDMDHENMFWYRQDPGLGLRLIYFSYDVKMKEKGDIPEGYSVSREKKERFSLILESASTNQTSMYLCASSVQGLTTNEKLFFGSGTQLSVL.

The chain couples TRBV7-9 to TRBJ1-5; TRBD1 agrees at 8 bases. Germline CDR1 reads SEHNR; CDR2 reads FQNEAQ (reference sequence). The length of the CDR3 is 17 residues. Trimming took 5 bases from V and 6 from J; bases not matched to a gene: 15. In nucleotides, the CDR3 is TGTGCCAGCAGCCTCGGTCTAGCGACAGGGGTAGCTCAGCCCCAGCATTTT. This sequence encodes CASSLGLATGVAQPQHF.

The genes are TRBV5-1 and TRBJ2-4; D may be TRBD2 (5 bases). V lost 0 bases and J lost 8, with 6 bases in between. The V gene's germline CDR1 is SGHRS and CDR2 YFSETQ. This CDR3 contains 12 residues. CDR3 loop: CASSLGGDIQYF. Here the CDR3 DNA reads TGCGCCAGCAGCTTGGGGGGAGACATTCAGTACTTC.

V is TRBV7-2 and J is TRBJ1-6; D might be TRBD1 (6 bases). This CDR3 is built from 15 residues. V was clipped by 1 base and J by 8 bases, with 12 bases between them. Germline loops: CDR1 SGHTA, CDR2 FQGNSA. This chain's CDR3 is CASSLEGGLDSPLHF. For the CDR3, the DNA is TGTGCCAGCAGCTTAGAGGGGGGCCTGGATTCACCCCTCCACTTT.

This clone appeared once. This chain connects TRBV6-1 to TRBJ1-2, with unresolved D. V was clipped by 2 bases and J by 5 bases, with 15 bases between them. Germline lookup yields CDR1 MNHNS and CDR2 SASEGT. The CDR3 runs 15 residues. The CDR3 nucleotides are TGTGCCAGCAGTGAATCCGGGCCCGGACTTTATGGCTACACCTTC. Protein sequence: CASSESGPGLYGYTF.

The J gene is TRBJ1-1, the V gene TRBV19; D not certain. This CDR3 contains 16 residues. Trimming stripped 0 bases from V and 7 bases from J, with 18 bases between. The germline CDR1 and CDR2 sequences are LNHDA and SQIVND (reference sequence). The CDR3 loop reads CASSIEATAAPGEAFF. In nucleotides, the CDR3 is TGTGCCAGTAGTATAGAAGCTACGGCAGCCCCGGGTGAAGCTTTCTTT.

The chain carries TRBV18 and TRBJ1-1; D is unclear. There are 13 residues in the CDR3. The V end lost 4 bases, the J end lost 1 base, and 7 bases lay between the germline ends. Looked up from germline, CDR1 is KGHSH and CDR2 is LQKENI. As DNA, the CDR3 is TGTGCCAGCTCACAGAACAAGAACACTGAAGCTTTCTTT. The encoded protein is CASSQNKNTEAFF.

The CDR3 nucleotides are TGTGCCAGCTCCCCCGTTGGCAGCCAGGGGGGAAAACTGTTTTTT. This translates into CASSPVGSQGGKLFF. The genes are TRBV18 and TRBJ1-4, with 7 bases that match TRBD1. V lost 6 bases and J lost 10; bases outside the gene matches: 14. The CDR3 is 15 residues long. Looked up from germline, CDR1 is KGHSH and CDR2 is LQKENI.

The sample holds a few counts of this clone. The rearrangement links TRBV5-1 to TRBJ2-5; weak D call: TRBD1 (7 bases). The CDR3 is 17 residues long. Trimming cost V 3 bases and J 1 base, with 19 bases left between them. Germline CDR1 is SGHRS and CDR2 is YFSETQ. The CDR3 here is CASSWGVGQAFQETQYF. CDR3 DNA: TGCGCCAGCAGCTGGGGGGTCGGACAGGCCTTCCAAGAGACCCAGTACTTC.